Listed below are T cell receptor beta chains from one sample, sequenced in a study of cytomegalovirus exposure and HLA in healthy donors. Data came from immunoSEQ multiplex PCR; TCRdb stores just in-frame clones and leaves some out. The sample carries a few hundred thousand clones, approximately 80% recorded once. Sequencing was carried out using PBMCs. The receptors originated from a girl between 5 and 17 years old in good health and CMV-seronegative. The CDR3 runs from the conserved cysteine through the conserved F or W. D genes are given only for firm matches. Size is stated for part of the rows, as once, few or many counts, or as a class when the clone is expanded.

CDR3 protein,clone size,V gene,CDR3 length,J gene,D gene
CASSTPTLVQGAGWETQYF,once,TRBV28,19,TRBJ2-5,TRBD1
CASSRWSSGGTDTQYF,.,TRBV5-1,16,TRBJ2-3,TRBD2
CAISEGSQETQYF,.,TRBV10-3,13,TRBJ2-5,.
CASSPLLGAGQPQHF,few,TRBV28,15,TRBJ1-5,.
CASSQGPGLGVADTQYF,once,TRBV4-2,17,TRBJ2-3,.
CASSAVETGSVLYGYTF,.,TRBV9,17,TRBJ1-2,.
CASSLGPGKPQHF,few,TRBV5-8,13,TRBJ1-5,.
CSAPGEAEAFF,.,TRBV20-1,11,TRBJ1-1,.
CASSPESPDTPSNQPQHF,.,TRBV27,18,TRBJ1-5,.
CASFSGWDTEAFF,.,TRBV23-1,13,TRBJ1-1,.
CASSFLSSSGDEQYF,.,TRBV7-2,15,TRBJ2-7,.
CASNDRGRSDEKLFF,.,TRBV6-1,15,TRBJ1-4,TRBD1
CASSQVLDSRGSYEQYF,.,TRBV4-1,17,TRBJ2-7,.
CASSRWWRGWETQYF,.,TRBV5-1,15,TRBJ2-5,.
CASSRLAGGQETQYF,.,TRBV18,15,TRBJ2-5,TRBD2
CATSRDAGTSGRRYNEQFF,.,TRBV15,19,TRBJ2-1,TRBD2
CASSFKTGGFGPNIQYF,.,TRBV28,17,TRBJ2-4,TRBD1
CASSPELLGQGTDTQYF,.,TRBV18,17,TRBJ2-3,TRBD1
CATKRGQETQYF,.,TRBV7-9,12,TRBJ2-5,TRBD2
CASRPETGLGGYTF,.,TRBV6-5,14,TRBJ1-2,TRBD1
CASSVAPGQNTEAFF,once,TRBV9,15,TRBJ1-1,.
CASGLTGGWETQYF,.,TRBV27,14,TRBJ2-5,TRBD1
CASSSSDEQYF,once,TRBV7-9,11,TRBJ2-7,.
CASSLRLAGGWLQETQYF,.,TRBV7-2,18,TRBJ2-5,TRBD2